Each of the 24 T cell receptor beta chains below was sequenced from the same sample in a study of blood T cell repertoires in COVID-19. Assay used: immunoSEQ multiplex PCR; TCRdb lists only in-frame clones, some missing. The sample yields 300,000 to 350,000 clones, approximately 87% seen once. Sequenced input: peripheral blood. The receptor source for this set is a woman aged 25 to 39 with COVID-19, enrolled during active disease.

The chain joins TRBV10-3 to TRBJ1-2; no reliable D call. V was clipped by 0 bases and J by 2 bases, with 13 bases between them. This CDR3 comprises 16 residues. Germline CDR1 and CDR2: ENHRY and SYGVKD. The CDR3 here is CAISESMEATNYGYTF. DNA of the CDR3: TGTGCCATCAGTGAGTCTATGGAGGCCACCAACTATGGCTACACCTTC.

V gene TRBV19 combines with J gene TRBJ1-2, with D unresolved. The CDR3 sequence is 14 residues long. Per germline, CDR1 LNHDA and CDR2 SQIVND (reference sequence). Trimming took off 0 bases at V and 4 bases at J, with 9 bases between the two ends. This CDR3 reads CASSIERGPYGYTF. CDR3 nucleotides: TGTGCCAGTAGTATAGAACGGGGTCCCTATGGCTACACCTTC.

The chain combines TRBV10-3 with TRBJ2-2, with 9 bases matching TRBD1. V lost 5 bases and J lost 7; bases outside the gene matches: 11. The germline V gene encodes CDR1 ENHRY and CDR2 SYGVKD. The CDR3 consists of 16 residues. The CDR3 DNA follows: TGTGCCATCAGTCACCGGGACAGGGTCCGTCACGGGGAGCTGTTTTTT. This gives the protein CAISHRDRVRHGELFF.

This chain connects TRBV10-3 to TRBJ2-7; tentative D call: TRBD2 (6 bases). CDR1 ENHRY and CDR2 SYGVKD come from the germline V gene. The CDR3 has 13 residues. The germline V and J ends were trimmed by 9 bases and 7 bases, with 19 bases remaining between them. The CDR3 DNA is TGTGCCATTAGGGACTCGCCGGGTACTGAGCAGTACTTC. It encodes CAIRDSPGTEQYF.

The J gene is TRBJ2-1, the V gene TRBV12-3 or TRBV12-4, with TRBD2 matching over 9 bases. Trimming took 3 bases from V and 9 from J; bases not matched to a gene: 3. This CDR3 spans 13 amino acids. Written as DNA, the CDR3 is TGTGCCAGCAGTTTCGCGGGAGGGATTGAGCAGTTCTTC. Translation: CASSFAGGIEQFF.

V gene TRBV5-1 combines with J gene TRBJ2-2; the match to TRBD1 covers 9 bases. With 2 bases clipped from V and 6 bases from J, the junction kept 2 bases outside the gene matches. CDR1 is SGHRS, CDR2 YFSETQ, per germline. The CDR3 covers 14 residues. The CDR3 loop reads CASSFTGGPGELFF. The DNA of the CDR3 is TGCGCCAGCAGCTTCACAGGGGGCCCCGGGGAGCTGTTTTTT.

The chain has TRBV30 and TRBJ2-1, with 9 bases identical to TRBD2. V was clipped by 3 bases and J by 1 base; unmatched bases: 10. The CDR3 sequence is 17 residues long. Germline CDR1 GTSNPN, CDR2 SVGIG (reference sequence). The CDR3 nucleotides are TGTGCCTGGAGCAAACCGGGACTAGCAAATTCCTACAATGAGCAGTTCTTC. As protein: CAWSKPGLANSYNEQFF. The whole variable domain, filled in from reference TRBV30 and TRBJ2-1, reads SQTIHQWPATLVQPVGSPLSLECTVEGTSNPNLYWYRQAAGRGLQLLFYSVGIGQISSEVPQNLSASRPQDRQFILSSKKLLLSDSGFYLCAWSKPGLANSYNEQFFGPGTRLTVL.

The chain carries TRBV7-9 and TRBJ2-7; D remains unclear. The germline CDR1 and CDR2 sequences are SEHNR and FQNEAQ (reference sequence). The CDR3 runs 15 residues. V lost 0 bases and J lost 3, with 12 bases in between. The CDR3 reads CASSLAANAGYEQYF. The CDR3 DNA follows: TGTGCCAGCAGCTTAGCGGCAAACGCAGGCTACGAGCAGTACTTC.

The rearrangement links TRBV11-1 to TRBJ2-2, with D unresolved. The V and J ends lost 1 base and 3 bases respectively, with 6 bases between them. The CDR3 is made up of 14 amino acids. Germline V gene data show CDR1 as SGHAT and CDR2 as FQDESV (reference sequence). CDR3 region: CASSLDGYTGELFF. CDR3 DNA: TGTGCCAGCAGCTTAGACGGTTACACCGGGGAGCTGTTTTTT. The full variable domain, its missing parts supplied by reference TRBV11-1 and TRBJ2-2, is EAEVAQSPRYKITEKSQAVAFWCDPISGHATLYWYRQILGQGPELLVQFQDESVVDDSQLPKDRFSAERLKGVDSTLKIQPAELGDSAMYLCASSLDGYTGELFFGEGSRLTVL.

The rearrangement joins TRBV18 to TRBJ1-1; D uncertain. This CDR3 spans 15 amino acids. The germline V gene encodes CDR1 KGHSH and CDR2 LQKENI. Trimming pared 3 bases from V and 1 base from J, leaving 12 bases between. The CDR3 here is CASSPSGRENTEAFF. The CDR3 DNA sequence: TGTGCCAGCTCACCGTCGGGAAGGGAGAACACTGAAGCTTTCTTT.

The rearrangement uses TRBV4-1 and TRBJ2-5, with 9 bases fitting TRBD2. Trimming cost V 4 bases and J 0 bases; bases outside gene matches: 12. Germline V gene data show CDR1 as MGHRA and CDR2 as YSYEKL. CDR3 length: 18 residues. CDR3 residues: CASSRGPSGVTYQETQYF. The CDR3 DNA sequence: TGCGCCAGCAGCCGGGGACCTAGCGGGGTGACGTACCAAGAGACCCAGTACTTC.

DNA of the CDR3: TGTGCCAGTAGTAAGGGAGGGGATCAGCCCCAGCATTTT. Its protein is CASSKGGDQPQHF. The chain combines TRBV19 with TRBJ1-5; D is perhaps TRBD1 (5 bases). The CDR3 contains 13 residues. The germline V and J ends were trimmed by 4 bases and 5 bases, with 9 bases remaining between them. Germline lookup yields CDR1 LNHDA and CDR2 SQIVND (reference sequence).

The chain couples TRBV6-1 to TRBJ1-5; D unclear. Trimming removed 5 bases from V and 3 bases from J, with 5 bases in between. This CDR3 contains 12 residues. The germline CDR1 and CDR2 sequences are MNHNS and SASEGT. The CDR3 DNA is TGTGCCAGCAGTCAGGACAATCAGCCCCAGCATTTT. Translating gives CASSQDNQPQHF.

J is TRBJ1-5 and V is TRBV28, with 8 bases fitting TRBD1. Germline V gene lookup returns CDR1 MDHEN and CDR2 SYDVKM. With 2 bases clipped from V and 5 bases from J, the junction kept 2 bases outside the gene matches. The CDR3 is 14 amino acids. CDR3 DNA: TGTGCCAGCAGTTTAGGGACAGGACATCAGCCCCAGCATTTT. Its protein is CASSLGTGHQPQHF.

The V gene is TRBV19, the J gene TRBJ1-2, with 7 positions matching TRBD1. Trimming cost V 3 bases and J 5 bases; bases outside gene matches: 6. The CDR3 is 14 amino acids. In germline, CDR1 is LNHDA, CDR2 SQIVND (reference sequence). The CDR3 sequence is CASSIENRGYGYTF. In DNA, the CDR3 is TGTGCCAGTAGTATCGAAAACAGGGGATATGGCTACACCTTC.

V gene TRBV19 combines with J gene TRBJ1-5, with a possible D match to TRBD1 (5 bases). V was clipped by 6 bases and J by 3 bases, with 15 bases between them. Looked up from germline, CDR1 is LNHDA and CDR2 is SQIVND (reference sequence). The CDR3 is made up of 15 amino acids. CDR3 amino acids: CASSQGLTINQPQHF. The CDR3 DNA sequence: TGTGCCAGTAGCCAGGGTTTAACAATCAATCAGCCCCAGCATTTT.

This rearrangement joins TRBV2 to TRBJ1-2; 8 positions match TRBD1. The junction had 7 bases not matched to a gene; V was cut back by 3 bases and J by 7 bases. The length of the CDR3 is 14 residues. Germline CDR1 reads SNHLY; CDR2 reads FYNNEI. CDR3 residues: CASSDSGGIGGYTF. The CDR3 DNA is TGTGCCAGCAGTGACTCAGGGGGCATAGGTGGCTACACCTTC.

The rearrangement uses TRBV24-1 and TRBJ2-7; 8 nucleotides line up with TRBD1. J was trimmed by 2 bases and V by 5 bases; bases with no gene match: 10. CDR3 length: 16 amino acids. Germline V gene sequence: CDR1 KGHDR, CDR2 SFDVKD. The CDR3 loop is CATSVPDRAAAYEQYF. The CDR3 nucleotides are TGTGCCACCAGTGTTCCGGACAGGGCAGCGGCCTACGAGCAGTACTTC.

V gene TRBV28 combines with J gene TRBJ2-5; TRBD2 matches 9 bases. The CDR3 is 15 amino acids. Germline loops: CDR1 MDHEN, CDR2 SYDVKM. Trimming removed 5 bases from V and 4 bases from J; junction bases left unmatched: 8. CDR3 loop: CASSGVGGRAETQYF. The CDR3 DNA reads as TGTGCCAGCAGTGGGGTCGGCGGGAGGGCAGAGACCCAGTACTTC.

In its sample, this clone was seen once. This chain uses TRBV3-1 (or the pseudogene TRBV3-2) with TRBJ1-6, with 11 bases fitting TRBD1. This CDR3 is 18 amino acids long. V shed 4 bases, J shed 5 bases, and the junction held 10 bases outside the gene matches. Germline CDR1 reads LGHDT; CDR2 reads YNNKEL (reference sequence). The CDR3 region is CASSPYGTGGENNSPLHF. The CDR3 DNA reads TGTGCCAGCAGCCCATATGGGACAGGGGGTGAGAATAATTCACCCCTCCACTTT.

This clone was seen a few times. The chain is built from TRBV7-3 and TRBJ2-2, with TRBD1 matching over 7 bases. The CDR3 spans 14 residues. With V trimmed by 6 bases and J by 7 bases, 8 bases remained unmatched. Germline loops: CDR1 SGHTA, CDR2 FQGTGA. In DNA, the CDR3 is TGTGCCAGCAGAATAAACAGGGGTAACGGGGAGCTGTTTTTT. Encoded protein: CASRINRGNGELFF. The whole variable domain, remainder taken from reference TRBV7-3 and TRBJ2-2, is GAGVSQTPSNKVTEKGKYVELRCDPISGHTALYWYRQSLGQGPEFLIYFQGTGAADDSGLPNDRFFAVRPEGSVSTLKIQRTERGDSAVYLCASRINRGNGELFFGEGSRLTVL.

The V gene is TRBV19, the J gene TRBJ1-5; D remains unclear. Germline-derived CDR1 and CDR2 are LNHDA and SQIVND (reference sequence). The CDR3 runs 15 residues. V lost 3 bases to trimming and J lost 0 bases, with 9 bases between them. CDR3 amino acids: CASSIGPNSNQPQHF. Written as DNA, the CDR3 is TGTGCCAGTAGTATTGGCCCGAATAGCAATCAGCCCCAGCATTTT.

The chain employs TRBV27 and TRBJ1-5, with TRBD1 as a possible D gene (6 bases). Germline CDR1 reads MNHEY; CDR2 reads SMNVEV (reference sequence). The CDR3 sequence is 15 residues long. Trimming shortened V by 2 bases and J by 4 bases, and 12 bases separated the two germline ends. CDR3 bases: TGTGCCAGCAGTTTAACGACAGGCGGTAATCAGCCCCAGCATTTT. It is translated as CASSLTTGGNQPQHF.

The chain is built from TRBV3-1 (or the pseudogene TRBV3-2) and TRBJ1-6; tentatively, D is TRBD1 (5 bases). Germline V lookup: CDR1 LGHDT, CDR2 YNNKEL (reference sequence). The V gene lost 0 bases and the J gene lost 9 bases, with 12 bases spanning the gap. The CDR3 is made up of 15 amino acids. The CDR3 DNA reads TGTGCCAGCAGCCAAGAAGTGTCAGGGCTTTCACCCCTCCACTTT. This gives the protein CASSQEVSGLSPLHF.